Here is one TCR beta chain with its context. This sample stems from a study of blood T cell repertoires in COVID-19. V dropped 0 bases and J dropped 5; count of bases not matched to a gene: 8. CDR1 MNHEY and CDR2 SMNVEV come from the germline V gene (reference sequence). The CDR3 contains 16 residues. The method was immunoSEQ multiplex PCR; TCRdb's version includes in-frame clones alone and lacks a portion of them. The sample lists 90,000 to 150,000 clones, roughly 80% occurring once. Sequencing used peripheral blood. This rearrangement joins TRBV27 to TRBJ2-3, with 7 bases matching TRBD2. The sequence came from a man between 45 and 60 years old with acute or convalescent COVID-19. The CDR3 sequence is CASSLSGTAGVDTQYF. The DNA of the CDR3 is TGTGCCAGCAGTTTATCGGGGACTGCGGGGGTAGATACGCAGTATTTT.